This TCR beta chain comes out of a study of shared clonotypes between healthy human individuals. Whole-study context: Aged 18 to 49, the donors were a couple of women and three men. General study results and limits: Sequencing depth was predicted to influence how clonotypes are shared among donors. Limitation of the genetic and exposure-history diversity represented came from the few donors. In this cohort, only blood was sampled, and tissue repertoires likely differ.

Germline values: CDR1 SGHRS, CDR2 YFSETQ. Trimming shortened V by 0 bases and J by 0 bases, and 19 bases separated the two germline ends. The CDR3 length is 19 residues. Details on this clone: The antigen remains undetermined.

Profiled with immunoSEQ multiplex PCR; TCRdb holds only in-frame clones, not every one. This sample has fewer than 600,000 clones, with approximately 85% found just once. This clonotype was sampled from a woman aged 40 to 55 in good health. Some clones in this sample may be carry-over from other donors' samples. The material sequenced was PBMCs. V usage is TRBV5-1 and J usage is TRBJ2-1; a weak D match, TRBD2 (6 bases). The CDR3 nucleotides are TGCGCCAGCAGCTTGGCCATAGTCGGACTACCTTCCTCCTACAATGAGCAGTTCTTC. Translation gives CASSLAIVGLPSSYNEQFF. The whole variable domain, filled in from reference TRBV5-1 and TRBJ2-1, reads KAGVTQTPRYLIKTRGQQVTLSCSPISGHRSVSWYQQTPGQGLQFLFEYFSETQRNKGNFPGRFSGRQFSNSRSEMNVSTLELGDSALYLCASSLAIVGLPSSYNEQFFGPGTRLTVL.